Below, 32 T cell receptor delta chains from the same sample are listed, as sequenced in a study of DNA immune sequencing with unique molecular identifiers (TCRdb year 2020). Library construction relied on multiplex PCR. The sequencing machine was an Illumina MiniSeq. Genomic DNA was amplified with a 32-plex assay using primers for all 8 TRDV and 4 TRDJ genes covering the CDR3. A 12-nucleotide UMI was attached over about 3 barcoding PCR cycles, and a second PCR was then run with Illumina adapter primers. TCRdb reprocessed the public data with the CATT caller; entries with the same nucleotide sequence were combined afterwards. The sample profile shows about 780 delta-chain clones; about 27% of them were found once. The top ten constitute roughly 46% of the sample. The material sequenced was gamma-delta T cells enriched from blood buffy coat, or unenriched PBMCs (not recorded which). All receptors come from a human donor in good health.

A remark on this clone: Translating this DNA gives a protein that differs at residue 9 from the TCRdb one, which belongs to a much larger clone; a read error is likely, and the protein shown is this translation. The V and J genes are TRDV2 and TRDJ1; D unresolved. Germline CDR1 is GEAIGNYY and CDR2 is EKD. This CDR3 region has 14 residues. V was pared by 3 bases and J by 4 bases, with 14 bases between. Here the CDR3 DNA reads TGTGCCTGTGACGACCTTACAGCCAACGATAAACTCATCTTT. Translating gives CACDDLTANDKLIF.

This clone qualifies as large (0.1 to 1%). Different DNA sequences within this sample yield the same CDR3. The gene calls are TRDV2 and TRDJ1; TRDD3 is a possible D gene (6 bases). The V and J ends lost 3 bases and 1 base respectively, with 11 bases between them. The germline gives CDR1 GEAIGNYY, CDR2 EKD. CDR3 size: 14 residues. The CDR3 nucleotides are TGTGCCTGTGACCCCGCGGGGATCACCGATAAACTCATCTTT. This gives the protein CACDPAGITDKLIF.

In this sample, this clone is medium-sized. The chain uses TRDV2 and TRDJ1; 12 bases map to TRDD3. Germline V gene sequence: CDR1 GEAIGNYY, CDR2 EKD. Losses at the gene ends were 1 base for V and 1 base for J; bases not matched to a gene: 9. The CDR3 totals 18 residues. The CDR3 reads CACDTLLGDTVTTDKLIF. CDR3 nucleotide sequence: TGTGCCTGTGACACACTACTGGGGGATACCGTAACCACCGATAAACTCATCTTT.

Details on this clone: A far bigger clonotype differs at one base, so this is likely a read error. The same CDR3 arises from other DNA sequences in this sample as well. The chain links TRDV2 to TRDJ1, with 8 bases fitting TRDD3. In germline, CDR1 is GEAIGNYY, CDR2 EKD. The CDR3 has 17 residues. CDR3 protein: CACDSLPYGDTTDKLIF. In DNA form, the CDR3 reads TGTGCCTGTGACTCACTTCCCTACGGGGATACCACCGATAAACTGATCTTT.

Comment on this clone: The protein TCRdb lists belongs to a much larger clone and differs from this DNA's translation at residue 8, which points to a read error; the protein shown is made from the DNA. The V and J genes are TRDV2 and TRDJ1; 7 positions agree with TRDD3. Unmatched junction bases numbered 6, after V lost 3 bases and J lost 0 bases. Per germline, CDR1 GEAIGNYY and CDR2 EKD. The CDR3 is made up of 15 amino acids. CDR3 coding DNA: TGTGCCTGTGACCTACTGGGGCCAGACACCGATAAACTCATCTTT. This codes for CACDLLGPDTDKLIF.

As to this clone: The likely explanation is a read error, given a far larger clone one base away. Other DNA sequences in the sample encode the same CDR3. The CDR3, as DNA: TGTGCCTGTGACACACTGGGGGATGGAAAGTACACCGATAAACTCATCTTT. Encoded protein: CACDTLGDGKYTDKLIF. This sequence joins TRDV2 and TRDJ1; 10 bases are shared with TRDD3. The length of the CDR3 is 17 residues. Germline CDR1 GEAIGNYY, CDR2 EKD. The ends lost 1 base at V and 0 bases at J; junction bases unmatched: 7.

This clone was seen a few times. This likely came from a read error, as a far larger clone is one base away. V usage is TRDV2 and J usage is TRDJ3; TRDD3 aligns across 13 bases. The CDR3 loop spans 20 amino acids. V lost 5 bases to trimming and J lost 0 bases; unmatched junction nucleotides: 9. The germline V gene encodes CDR1 GEAIGNYY and CDR2 EKD. In DNA, the CDR3 is TGTGCCTGTGTCAAAGTACTGGGGGATACGCGCTCCTGGGACACCCGACAGATGTTTTTC. Its translation: CACVKVLGDTRSWDTRQMFF.

For this clone: Only one base separates this from a far larger clonotype, so it likely reflects a read error. The rearrangement uses TRDV1 and TRDJ1; 8 nucleotides match TRDD2. Germline V gene sequence: CDR1 TSWWSYY, CDR2 QGS. J was trimmed by 0 bases and V by 3 bases; bases with no gene match: 27. The CDR3 runs to 23 residues. CDR3 sequence (DNA): TGTGCTCTTGGGGACCTACCAAGGGCTTCCTACGTCCGGGGGGGGACGTACACCGATAAACTCATCTTT. It codes for CALGDLPRASYVRGGTYTDKLIF.

By sample fraction, this clone is medium-sized (0.01 to 0.1%). The V and J genes are TRDV2 and TRDJ1; possible D gene TRDD3, 6 bases. The germline CDR1 and CDR2 sequences are GEAIGNYY and EKD. The CDR3 spans 18 residues. The V gene lost 0 bases and the J gene lost 3 bases, with 22 bases spanning the gap. The CDR3: CACDTVPSLGKKPDKLIF. For the CDR3, the DNA is TGTGCCTGTGACACCGTACCTAGCCTGGGGAAAAAACCCGATAAACTCATCTTT.

This clone is medium-sized (0.01 to 0.1%) by share. J is TRDJ1 and V is TRDV1; unclear D gene. The V and J ends lost 0 bases and 0 bases respectively, with 5 bases between them. The CDR3 covers 14 residues. Germline assignment: CDR1 TSWWSYY and CDR2 QGS. The CDR3 is CALGELSDTDKLIF. For the CDR3, the DNA is TGTGCTCTTGGGGAACTTAGCGACACCGATAAACTCATCTTT.

By its share, this clone is medium-sized (0.01 to 0.1%). The rearrangement joins TRDV3 to TRDJ1; a possible D gene is TRDD3 (6 bases). Germline V gene sequence: CDR1 TVYSNPD, CDR2 GDNSRS (reference sequence). V dropped 5 bases and J dropped 0 bases, with 28 bases sitting between them. The CDR3 consists of 18 residues. CDR3 residues: CALRIGGVLGGNTDKLIF. DNA for the CDR3: TGTGCCCTTCGTATCGGGGGAGTACTGGGTGGTAACACCGATAAACTCATCTTT.

About this clone itself: TCRdb's protein for this DNA is that of a much larger clone and differs from the translation at residue 6, likely a read error; the protein shown is the DNA translation. The chain carries TRDV2 and TRDJ1, with TRDD3 identical over 10 bases. This CDR3 region has 16 residues. Germline assignment: CDR1 GEAIGNYY and CDR2 EKD. The J segment lost 3 bases and the V segment lost 2 bases, leaving 8 bases of the junction unmatched. The CDR3 loop is CACDKPGDTQADKLIF. The CDR3 DNA follows: TGTGCCTGTGACAAGCCGGGGGATACGCAGGCCGATAAACTCATCTTT.

Within the sample, this clone is large (0.1 to 1%). This chain connects TRDV2 to TRDJ1; TRDD2 matches 8 bases. CDR3 length: 20 residues. From germline, CDR1 is GEAIGNYY and CDR2 EKD. V lost 3 bases, J lost 4 bases, and 24 bases stayed unmatched. This CDR3 is CACDALPTSLGIKGIDKLIF. In DNA, the CDR3 is TGTGCCTGTGACGCTCTTCCTACGTCTCTGGGAATAAAGGGGATCGATAAACTCATCTTT.

Of note for this clone: This likely stems from a read error, as it lies one base from a far larger clone. The same CDR3 is also encoded by other DNA sequences in this sample. The chain employs TRDV1 and TRDJ1, with 10 positions matching TRDD3. This CDR3 region has 21 residues. From germline, CDR1 is TSWWSYY and CDR2 QGS. The CDR3 sequence: CALGAFLVLGDLGGRTDKLIF. CDR3 nucleotides: TGTGCTCTTGGGGCCTTCCTCGTACTGGGGGATTTGGGAGGACGAACCGATAAACTGATCTTT.

This clone rates as medium-sized. The chain employs TRDV1 and TRDJ1, with D perhaps being TRDD2 or TRDD3 (5 bases each). Trimming cost V 0 bases and J 0 bases, with 44 bases left between them. Germline V gene data show CDR1 as TSWWSYY and CDR2 as QGS. CDR3 length: 27 residues. This chain's CDR3 is CALGELLTYPFGVPNHHHQTYTDKLIF. The CDR3, as DNA: TGTGCTCTTGGGGAACTTCTTACCTACCCTTTTGGGGTCCCCAACCACCACCACCAGACGTACACCGATAAACTCATCTTT.

This clone has just one count. This likely reflects a read error, since a far larger clone is one base away. Other DNA sequences from this sample encode an identical CDR3 as well. The chain couples TRDV1 to TRDJ1; 12 bases map to TRDD3. CDR3 length equals 24 residues. CDR1 and CDR2 from the germline V gene are TSWWSYY and QGS. The CDR3 nucleotides are TGTGCTCTCGGGGGCTATCTCTCTTCCTTTACGCGTACCTGGGGGATACGGAGGACCGATAAACTCATCTTT. This codes for CALGGYLSSFTRTWGIRRTDKLIF.

Of note for this clone: A far larger clone is one base from this, pointing to a likely read error. The rearrangement links TRDV2 to TRDJ1, with 8 positions matching TRDD3. This CDR3 has 15 amino acids. With V trimmed by 3 bases and J by 2 bases, 7 bases remained unmatched. Germline values: CDR1 GEAIGNYY, CDR2 EKD. The CDR3, as DNA: TGTGCCTGTGACTTTCTGGGGGACCGAACCGATAAACTCATCTTT. Residues: CACDFLGDRTDKLIF.

This clone is medium-sized. The chain has TRDV1 and TRDJ1, with TRDD3 identical over 9 bases. This CDR3 contains 19 residues. Trimming took 1 base from V and 4 from J; bases not matched to a gene: 16. The germline V gene has CDR1 TSWWSYY and CDR2 QGS. The CDR3 sequence: CALGEHQLSLWGIGDKLIF. DNA of the CDR3: TGTGCTCTTGGGGAACACCAACTTAGCCTATGGGGGATAGGCGATAAACTCATCTTT.

This clone is medium-sized in the sample. The genes are TRDV2 and TRDJ1, with TRDD3 as a possible D gene (6 bases). This CDR3 contains 17 residues. V shed 3 bases and J shed 0 bases, with 19 bases lying between them. Germline V gene lookup returns CDR1 GEAIGNYY and CDR2 EKD. The DNA for the CDR3 is TGTGCCTGTGACTCCCTTGGGGATCCTGTAGACACCGATAAACTCATCTTT. It translates to CACDSLGDPVDTDKLIF.

By its share, this clone is large. This sample includes further DNA sequences coding for the same CDR3. The chain employs TRDV2 and TRDJ1, with 7 bases lining up with TRDD3. Germline V gene data show CDR1 as GEAIGNYY and CDR2 as EKD. Losses at the gene ends were 0 bases for V and 3 bases for J; bases not matched to a gene: 15. This CDR3 has 18 amino acids. The CDR3: CACDTVSGGSLVPDKLIF. Here the CDR3 DNA reads TGTGCCTGTGACACCGTATCCGGGGGATCCCTGGTGCCCGATAAACTCATCTTT.

The chain has TRDV3 and TRDJ2, with TRDD3 as a possible D gene (6 bases). Matching the DNA end better, TRDJ1 makes the J call doubtful. Germline values: CDR1 TVYSNPD, CDR2 GDNSRS (reference sequence). CDR3 length equals 12 residues. CDR3 sequence: CAFLRGLGRLIF. CDR3 nucleotide sequence: TGTGCCTTTCTGCGAGGGCTGGGGAGACTCATCTTT.

This clone showed up just a few times. A far larger clone is one nucleotide away, so this likely arose from a read error. The same CDR3 arises from other DNA sequences in this sample as well. The chain employs TRDV2 and TRDJ1, with D uncertain. The CDR3 consists of 14 residues. Germline V gene lookup returns CDR1 GEAIGNYY and CDR2 EKD. CDR3 coding DNA: TGTGCCTGTGATTCGGTAGAGAACACCGATAAACTCATATTT. It specifies CACDSVENTDKLIF.

This clone is categorized as medium-sized (0.01 to 0.1%). The chain is built from TRDV1 and TRDJ1; 7 bases match TRDD3. The CDR3 sequence is 18 residues long. V lost 7 bases, J lost 0 bases, and 17 bases stayed unmatched. The V gene's germline CDR1 is TSWWSYY and CDR2 QGS. DNA of the CDR3: TGTGCTCTTGCGATTACCTCTGTTGGTGGGGGAAACACCGATAAACTCATCTTT. Translated: CALAITSVGGGNTDKLIF.

This clone is judged large. Other DNA sequences of this sample code for an identical CDR3. This chain joins TRDV3 and TRDJ2; D may be TRDD2 or TRDD3 (9 bases each). CDR3 length: 21 amino acids. V lost 0 bases, J lost 1 base, and 30 bases lay in between. CDR1 and CDR2 (germline): TVYSNPD, GDNSRS (reference sequence). The CDR3, as DNA: TGTGCCTTTAGCCTTCCTACGTCTCTCTGGGGGATTCCTTTTTTGACAGCACAACTCTTCTTT. This codes for CAFSLPTSLWGIPFLTAQLFF.

Sample share makes this clone hyperexpanded (1% or more). This sample includes further DNA sequences coding for the same CDR3. The rearrangement joins TRDV2 to TRDJ1; 7 positions agree with TRDD3. The germline gives CDR1 GEAIGNYY, CDR2 EKD. The CDR3 is 17 residues long. V shed 0 bases and J 0 bases; nucleotides not matched to a gene: 9. For the CDR3, the DNA is TGTGCCTGTGACACCCTCGTGTTGGGGGAGAACACCGATAAACTCATCTTT. Translating gives CACDTLVLGENTDKLIF.

With regard to this clone: This likely reflects a read error, since a far larger clone is one base away. Other nucleotide sequences in the sample specify the same CDR3. V is TRDV2 and J is TRDJ1; 12 bases are shared with TRDD3. The germline gives CDR1 GEAIGNYY, CDR2 EKD. The CDR3 runs 16 residues. J was trimmed by 3 bases and V by 4 bases; bases with no gene match: 8. The CDR3 DNA reads as TGTGCCTGTGATAAGCTGGGGGATACGCAGGCCGATAAACTCATCTTT. Protein: CACDKLGDTQADKLIF.

The chain is built from TRDV2 and TRDJ3, with D maybe TRDD3 (5 bases). V was cut by 1 base and J by 0 bases, with 12 bases left in between. Germline V gene data show CDR1 as GEAIGNYY and CDR2 as EKD. This CDR3 is 18 amino acids long. Here the CDR3 reads CACDTAGTSSWDTRQMFF. In nucleotides, the CDR3 is TGTGCCTGTGACACGGCGGGGACGAGCTCCTGGGACACCCGACAGATGTTTTTC.

This chain uses TRDV1 with TRDJ1, with 10 nucleotides matching TRDD3. CDR1 is TSWWSYY, CDR2 QGS, per germline. J gave up 0 bases and V 1 base, and 26 bases lay outside the gene matches. This CDR3 region has 24 residues. The CDR3 spells CALGEQIYTGWGIHTIFNTDKLIF. DNA for the CDR3: TGTGCTCTTGGGGAACAAATATATACGGGGTGGGGGATACACACAATCTTCAACACCGATAAACTCATCTTT.

This clone ranks as medium-sized. This chain joins TRDV2 and TRDJ1; TRDD3 matches at 7 bases. The CDR3 totals 14 residues. The germline V gene has CDR1 GEAIGNYY and CDR2 EKD. V dropped 0 bases and J dropped 8; count of bases not matched to a gene: 8. CDR3 sequence: CACDTVTNGGKLIF. CDR3 nucleotide sequence: TGTGCCTGTGACACCGTAACCAATGGGGGAAAACTCATCTTT.

Sample share makes this clone medium-sized. The chain carries TRDV2 and TRDJ1; 9 bases are a match to TRDD3. V lost 4 bases, J lost 3 bases, and 11 bases stayed unmatched. The CDR3 contains 16 residues. CDR1 and CDR2 from the germline V gene are GEAIGNYY and EKD. The CDR3: CACDNLLGDPADKLIF. The CDR3 nucleotides are TGTGCCTGTGATAACCTACTGGGGGACCCCGCCGATAAACTCATCTTT.

On this clone itself: This may arise from a read error, as a much more abundant clone is one base away. The rearrangement links TRDV1 to TRDJ1, with a tentative D call TRDD3 (6 bases). The CDR3 is made up of 19 amino acids. Germline loops: CDR1 TSWWSYY, CDR2 QGS. CDR3 bases: TGTTCTCTTGGGGAACTATACGGTGGGGGTCGTTCTGGCACCGATAAACTCATCTTT. Translated: CSLGELYGGGRSGTDKLIF.

This clone was seen a few times. This sequence may be a read error, since a much larger clone differs from it by one base. The chain has TRDV2 and TRDJ1, with D possibly being TRDD3 (5 bases). This CDR3 contains 18 residues. Trimming stripped 3 bases from V and 7 bases from J, with 29 bases between. Germline CDR1 GEAIGNYY, CDR2 EKD. The CDR3 DNA reads as TGTGCCTGTGACCCCGTCGGGACGGCTGGGAGATACCGGGGTAAACTCATCTTT. Encoded protein: CACDPVGTAGRYRGKLIF.